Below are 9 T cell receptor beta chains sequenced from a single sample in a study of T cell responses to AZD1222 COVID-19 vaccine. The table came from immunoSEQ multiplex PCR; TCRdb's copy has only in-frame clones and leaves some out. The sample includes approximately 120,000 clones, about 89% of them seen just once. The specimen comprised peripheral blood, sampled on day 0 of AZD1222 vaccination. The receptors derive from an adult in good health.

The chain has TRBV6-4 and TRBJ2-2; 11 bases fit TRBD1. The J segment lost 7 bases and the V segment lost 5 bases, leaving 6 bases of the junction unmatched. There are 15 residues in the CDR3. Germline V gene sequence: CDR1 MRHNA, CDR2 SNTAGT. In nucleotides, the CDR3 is TGTGCCAGCAGTCCCGGGACAGGGGGGATCGGGGAGCTGTTTTTT. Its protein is CASSPGTGGIGELFF.

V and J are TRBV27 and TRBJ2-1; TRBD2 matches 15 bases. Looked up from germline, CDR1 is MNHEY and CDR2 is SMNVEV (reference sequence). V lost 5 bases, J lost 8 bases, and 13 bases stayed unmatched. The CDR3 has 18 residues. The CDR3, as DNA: TGTGCCAGCAGTCGGACTAGCGGGGGGGCCCGTGCATTTCATGAGCAGTTCTTC. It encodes CASSRTSGGARAFHEQFF.

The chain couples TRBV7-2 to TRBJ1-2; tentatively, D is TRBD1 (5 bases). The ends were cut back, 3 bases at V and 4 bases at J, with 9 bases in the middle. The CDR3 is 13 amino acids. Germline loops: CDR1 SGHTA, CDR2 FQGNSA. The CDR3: CASSFTGSYGYTF. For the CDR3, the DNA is TGTGCCAGCAGCTTCACAGGATCCTATGGCTACACCTTC.

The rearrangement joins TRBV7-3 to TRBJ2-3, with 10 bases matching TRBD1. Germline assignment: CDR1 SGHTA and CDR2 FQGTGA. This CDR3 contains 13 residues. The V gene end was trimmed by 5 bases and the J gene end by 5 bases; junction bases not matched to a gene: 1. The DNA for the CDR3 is TGTGCCAGCAGCGACAGGGGGCTAGATACGCAGTATTTT. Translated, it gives CASSDRGLDTQYF.

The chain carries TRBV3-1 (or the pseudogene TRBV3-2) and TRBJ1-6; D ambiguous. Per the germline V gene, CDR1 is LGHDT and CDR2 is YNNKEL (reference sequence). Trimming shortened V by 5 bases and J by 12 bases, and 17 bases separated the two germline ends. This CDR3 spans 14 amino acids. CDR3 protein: CASSELRQGLPLHF. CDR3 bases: TGTGCCAGCAGCGAACTCCGGCAAGGGTTACCCCTCCACTTT.

The CDR3 DNA reads TGTGCCAGCAGCTTGTATCTCTTAGGGAACTATGGCTACACCTTC. Its protein product is CASSLYLLGNYGYTF. The chain joins TRBV5-5 to TRBJ1-2; no clear D. The CDR3 length is 15 residues. Germline-derived CDR1 and CDR2 are SGHKS and YYEKEE (reference sequence). Trimming left V 1 base short and J 2 bases short, with 12 bases between.

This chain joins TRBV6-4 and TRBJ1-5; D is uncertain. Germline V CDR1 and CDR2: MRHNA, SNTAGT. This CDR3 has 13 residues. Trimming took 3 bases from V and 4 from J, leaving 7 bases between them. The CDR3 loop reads CASSENGNQPQHF. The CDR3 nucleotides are TGTGCCAGCAGTGAGAACGGGAATCAGCCCCAGCATTTT.

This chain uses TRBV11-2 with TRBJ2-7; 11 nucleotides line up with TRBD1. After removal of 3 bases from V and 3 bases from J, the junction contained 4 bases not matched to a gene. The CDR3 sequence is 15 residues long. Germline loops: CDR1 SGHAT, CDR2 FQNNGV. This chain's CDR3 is CASSFGTGGFYEQYF. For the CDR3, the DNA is TGTGCCAGCAGCTTTGGGACAGGGGGGTTCTACGAGCAGTACTTC.

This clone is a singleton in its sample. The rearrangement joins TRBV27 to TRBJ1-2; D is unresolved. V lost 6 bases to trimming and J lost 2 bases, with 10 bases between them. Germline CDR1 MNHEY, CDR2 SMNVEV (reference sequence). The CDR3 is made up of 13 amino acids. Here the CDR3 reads CASRPDGNYGYTF. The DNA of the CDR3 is TGTGCCAGCAGACCGGACGGGAACTATGGCTACACCTTC.